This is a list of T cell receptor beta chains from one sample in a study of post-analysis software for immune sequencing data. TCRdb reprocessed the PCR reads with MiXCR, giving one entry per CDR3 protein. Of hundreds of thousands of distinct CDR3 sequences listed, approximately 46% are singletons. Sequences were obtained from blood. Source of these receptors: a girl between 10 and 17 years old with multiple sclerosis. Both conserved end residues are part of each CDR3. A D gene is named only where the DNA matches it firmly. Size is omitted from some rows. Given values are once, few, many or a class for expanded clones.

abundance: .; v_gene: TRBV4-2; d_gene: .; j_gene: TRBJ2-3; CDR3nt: TGTGCCAGCAGCCAAGCGGGGGCGGGAGATACGCAGTATTTT; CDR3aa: CASSQAGAGDTQYF
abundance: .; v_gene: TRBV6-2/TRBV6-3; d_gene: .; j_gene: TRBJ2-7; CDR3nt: TGTGCCAGCACTGGTTTCGGGACTCAGTCCTACGAGCAGTACTTC; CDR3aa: CASTGFGTQSYEQYF
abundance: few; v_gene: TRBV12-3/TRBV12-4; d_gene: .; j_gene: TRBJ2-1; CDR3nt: TGTGCCAGCAGTAAGACTAGTCCCCTCTACAATGAGCAGTTCTTC; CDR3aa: CASSKTSPLYNEQFF
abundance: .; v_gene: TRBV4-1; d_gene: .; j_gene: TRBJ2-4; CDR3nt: TGCGCCAGCAGCCAGGAAGGGGAGATGGCCAAAAACATGCAGTACTTC; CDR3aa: CASSQEGEMAKNMQYF
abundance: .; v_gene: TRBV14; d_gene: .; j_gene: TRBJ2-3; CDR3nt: TGTGCCAGCAGCCAAGTCCGTGTCACAGATACGCAGTATTTT; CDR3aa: CASSQVRVTDTQYF
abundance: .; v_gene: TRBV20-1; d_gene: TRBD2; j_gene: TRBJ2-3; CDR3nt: TGCAGTGCTAGATCAGACGGACTAGCGGGAGGGCCTAGCACAGATACGCAGTATTTT; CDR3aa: CSARSDGLAGGPSTDTQYF
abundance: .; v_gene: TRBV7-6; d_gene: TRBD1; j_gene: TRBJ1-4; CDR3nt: TGTGCCAGCAGCGCCTTAGGGGGCTCGGAAAAACGGTTTTTT; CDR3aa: CASSALGGSEKRFF
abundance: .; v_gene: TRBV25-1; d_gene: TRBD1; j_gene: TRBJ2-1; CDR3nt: TGTGCCAGCAGTGAGTGGGACAGCTACAATGAGCAGTTCTTC; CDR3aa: CASSEWDSYNEQFF
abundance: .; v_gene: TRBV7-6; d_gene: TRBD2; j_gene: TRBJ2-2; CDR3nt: TGTGCCAGCAGCTTAGCTGGTCTAGCGGGAGGGCTTAACACCGGGGAGCTGTTTTTT; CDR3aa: CASSLAGLAGGLNTGELFF
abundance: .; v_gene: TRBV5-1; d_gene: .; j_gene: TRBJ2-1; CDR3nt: TGCGCCAGCAGCTTGGCCGGGGGAGAGGGGAATGAGCAGTTCTTC; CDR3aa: CASSLAGGEGNEQFF
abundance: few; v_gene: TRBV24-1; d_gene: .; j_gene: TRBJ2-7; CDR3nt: TGTGCCACCAGTGGGGGTCTACCTCCTGCCTACGAGCAGTACTTC; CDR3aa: CATSGGLPPAYEQYF
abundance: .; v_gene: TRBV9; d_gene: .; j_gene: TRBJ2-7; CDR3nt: TGTGCCAGCAGCGTAGGGGGAAGCTCCTACGAGCAGTACTTC; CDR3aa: CASSVGGSSYEQYF
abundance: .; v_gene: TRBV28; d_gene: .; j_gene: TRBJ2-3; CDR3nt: TGTGCCAGCCACAGTCGGGGAGAAGGGGATACGCAGTATTTT; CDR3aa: CASHSRGEGDTQYF
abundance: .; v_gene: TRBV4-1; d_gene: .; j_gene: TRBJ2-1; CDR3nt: TGCGCCAGCAGCCCTCTGGGCGACTCAATAGCCTACAATGAGCAGTTCTTC; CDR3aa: CASSPLGDSIAYNEQFF
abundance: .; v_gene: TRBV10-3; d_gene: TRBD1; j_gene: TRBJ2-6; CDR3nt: TGTGCCATCAGTGGCCCGGGACAGGGGAGGCCTGGGGCCAACGTCCTGACTTTC; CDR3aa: CAISGPGQGRPGANVLTF
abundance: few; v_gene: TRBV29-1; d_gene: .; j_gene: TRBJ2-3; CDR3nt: TGCAGCGTTGAGGCGATCACAGATACGCAGTATTTT; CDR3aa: CSVEAITDTQYF
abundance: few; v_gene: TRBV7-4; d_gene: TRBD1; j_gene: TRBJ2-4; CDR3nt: TGTGCCAGCAGCTTAGGAGGGGGACAGGCCCCAACCAAAAACATTCAGTACTTC; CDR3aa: CASSLGGGQAPTKNIQYF
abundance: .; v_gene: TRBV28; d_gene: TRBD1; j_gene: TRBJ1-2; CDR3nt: TGTGCCAGCAGTTCCCCAACAGGGGTAGGTGGCTACACCTTC; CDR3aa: CASSSPTGVGGYTF
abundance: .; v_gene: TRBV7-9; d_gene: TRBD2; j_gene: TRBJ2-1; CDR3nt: TGTGCCAGCAGCCGGATCACGGGAGGGGACAATGAGCAGTTCTTC; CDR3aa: CASSRITGGDNEQFF
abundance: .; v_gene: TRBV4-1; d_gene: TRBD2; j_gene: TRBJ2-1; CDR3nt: TGCGCCAGCAGCCAAAAAAGCGGGACTAGCGGTTACAATGAGCAGTTCTTC; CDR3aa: CASSQKSGTSGYNEQFF
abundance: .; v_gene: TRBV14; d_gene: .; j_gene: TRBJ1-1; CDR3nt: TGTGCCAGCAGCCAAGCGAAACCATTGCTGGGCACTGAAGCTTTCTTT; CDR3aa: CASSQAKPLLGTEAFF
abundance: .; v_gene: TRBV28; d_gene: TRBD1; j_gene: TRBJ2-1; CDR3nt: TGTGCCAGCAGGAGACAGGGTGAGAATGAGCAGTTCTTC; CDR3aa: CASRRQGENEQFF
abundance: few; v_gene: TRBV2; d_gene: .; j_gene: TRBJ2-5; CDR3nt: TGTGCCAGCAGTGAAACAAGGGATGCAGAGACCCAGTACTTC; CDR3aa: CASSETRDAETQYF
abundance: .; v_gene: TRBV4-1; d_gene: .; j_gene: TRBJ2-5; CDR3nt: TGCGCCAGCAGCCAAGGACGGGAGCGAGGTGAGACCCAGTACTTC; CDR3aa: CASSQGRERGETQYF
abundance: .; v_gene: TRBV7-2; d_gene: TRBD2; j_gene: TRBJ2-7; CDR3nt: TGTGCCAGCAGCTCCGGGACTAGTTGGGCCGAGCAGTACTTC; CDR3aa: CASSSGTSWAEQYF
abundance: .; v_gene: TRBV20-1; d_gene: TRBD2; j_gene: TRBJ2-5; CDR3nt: TGCAGCGGGACTAGGAACCGAGAGACCCAGTACTTC; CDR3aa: CSGTRNRETQYF